This T cell receptor beta chain was observed in a study of T cell responses to AZD1222 COVID-19 vaccine. The germline V gene has CDR1 SGHAT and CDR2 FQNNGV. Losses at the gene ends were 5 bases for V and 3 bases for J; bases not matched to a gene: 8. The CDR3 has 15 amino acids. Libraries were prepared by immunoSEQ multiplex PCR; TCRdb keeps only in-frame clonotypes and omits some of them. The repertoire holds 90,000 to 100,000 clones, with over 75% as singletons. The starting material was peripheral blood, obtained on day 0 of AZD1222 vaccination. The J gene is TRBJ1-2, the V gene TRBV11-2; TRBD1 matches 8 bases. This receptor was obtained from an adult in good health. CDR3: CASSDRDRIHYGYTF. CDR3 bases: TGTGCCAGCAGCGATAGGGACAGGATACACTATGGCTACACCTTC.